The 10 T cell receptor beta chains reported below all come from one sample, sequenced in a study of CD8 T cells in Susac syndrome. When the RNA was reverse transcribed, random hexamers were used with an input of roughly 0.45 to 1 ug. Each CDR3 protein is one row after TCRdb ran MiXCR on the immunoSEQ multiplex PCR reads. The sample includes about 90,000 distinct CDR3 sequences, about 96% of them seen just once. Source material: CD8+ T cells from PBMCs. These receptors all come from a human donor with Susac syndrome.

The CDR3 DNA reads as TGTGCCAGCAGTTTATGGCCGCCGAAAGATAATTCACCCCTCCACTTT. As protein: CASSLWPPKDNSPLHF. V and J are TRBV27 and TRBJ1-6; D remains unclear. The germline V gene has CDR1 MNHEY and CDR2 SMNVEV (reference sequence). The CDR3 spans 16 residues. V gave up 1 base and J gave up 5 bases, with 12 bases separating them.

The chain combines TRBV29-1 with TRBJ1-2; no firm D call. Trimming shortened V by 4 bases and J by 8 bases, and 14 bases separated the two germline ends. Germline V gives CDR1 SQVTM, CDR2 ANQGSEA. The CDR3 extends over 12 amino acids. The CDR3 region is CSVVSGEEGYTF. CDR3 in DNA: TGCAGCGTTGTTTCCGGGGAGGAAGGCTACACCTTC.

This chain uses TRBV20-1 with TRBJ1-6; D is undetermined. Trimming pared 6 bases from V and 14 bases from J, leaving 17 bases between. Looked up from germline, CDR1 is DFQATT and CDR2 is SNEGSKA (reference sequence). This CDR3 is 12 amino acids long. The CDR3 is CSALGPLLALHF. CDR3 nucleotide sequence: TGCAGTGCCCTGGGCCCTCTTTTGGCCCTCCACTTT.

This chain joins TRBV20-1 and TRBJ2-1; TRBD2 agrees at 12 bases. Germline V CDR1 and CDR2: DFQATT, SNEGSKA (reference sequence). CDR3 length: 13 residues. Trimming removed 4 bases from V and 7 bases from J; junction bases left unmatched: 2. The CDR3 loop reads CSATSGGVNEQFF. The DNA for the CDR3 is TGCAGTGCTACTAGCGGGGGGGTAAATGAGCAGTTCTTC.

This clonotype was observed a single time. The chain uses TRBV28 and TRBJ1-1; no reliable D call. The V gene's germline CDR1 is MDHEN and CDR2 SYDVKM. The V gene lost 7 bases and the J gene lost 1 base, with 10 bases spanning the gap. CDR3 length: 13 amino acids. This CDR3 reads CASNQQENTEAFF. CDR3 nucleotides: TGTGCCAGCAACCAACAAGAGAACACTGAAGCTTTCTTT.

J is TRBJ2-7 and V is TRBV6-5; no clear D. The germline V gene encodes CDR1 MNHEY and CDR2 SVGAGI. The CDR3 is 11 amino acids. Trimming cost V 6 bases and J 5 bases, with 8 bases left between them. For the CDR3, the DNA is TGTGCCAGCAGCCGACGGGACGAGCAGTACTTC. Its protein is CASSRRDEQYF.

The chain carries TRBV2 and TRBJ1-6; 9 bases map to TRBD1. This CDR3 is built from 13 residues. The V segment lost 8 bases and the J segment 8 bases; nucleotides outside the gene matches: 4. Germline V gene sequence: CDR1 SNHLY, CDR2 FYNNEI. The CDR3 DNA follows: TGTGCCAGCTCGGGACAGGGACATTCACCCCTCCACTTT. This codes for CASSGQGHSPLHF.

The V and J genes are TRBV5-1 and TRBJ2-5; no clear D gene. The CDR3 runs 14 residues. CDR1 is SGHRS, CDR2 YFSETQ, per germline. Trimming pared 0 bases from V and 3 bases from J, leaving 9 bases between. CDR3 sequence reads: CASSLASDKETQYF. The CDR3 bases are TGCGCCAGCAGCTTGGCGTCAGATAAAGAGACCCAGTACTTC.

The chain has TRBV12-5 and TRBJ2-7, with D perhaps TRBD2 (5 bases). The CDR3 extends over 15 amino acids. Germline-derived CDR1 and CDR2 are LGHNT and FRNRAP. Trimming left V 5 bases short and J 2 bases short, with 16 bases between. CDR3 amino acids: CASGPREGSAYEQYF. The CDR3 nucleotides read TGTGCTAGTGGTCCCCGTGAGGGATCCGCCTACGAGCAGTACTTC.

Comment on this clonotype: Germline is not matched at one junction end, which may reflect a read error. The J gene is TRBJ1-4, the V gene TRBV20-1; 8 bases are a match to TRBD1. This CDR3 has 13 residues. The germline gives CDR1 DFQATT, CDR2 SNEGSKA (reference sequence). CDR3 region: CSAPPGQVNFWTF. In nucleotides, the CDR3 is TGCAGTGCTCCTCCGGGACAGGTTAATTTCTGGACTTTT.